Shown below are 4 T cell receptor beta chains from a single sample sequenced in a study of cytomegalovirus exposure and HLA in healthy donors. 13 Jbeta primers and 60 Vbeta primers were used for the PCR. Sequencing was performed with immunoSEQ multiplex PCR; in TCRdb, only in-frame clones are kept and a portion is missing. This sample contains roughly 65,000 clones. Material for sequencing was PBMCs. The receptors shown here come from a boy between 5 and 17 years old in good health and CMV-seronegative.

This chain uses TRBV13 with TRBJ2-7, with D maybe TRBD2 (5 bases). The ends were cut back, 1 base at V and 9 bases at J, with 10 bases in the middle. Germline CDR1 is PRHDT and CDR2 is FYEKMQ (reference sequence). This CDR3 has 12 residues. The CDR3 here is CASSLAVGRQYF. The DNA for the CDR3 is TGTGCCAGCAGCTTAGCGGTGGGGAGGCAGTACTTC. Full variable domain (remainder filled in from reference TRBV13 and TRBJ2-7): AAGVIQSPRHLIKEKRETATLKCYPIPRHDTVYWYQQGPGQDPQFLISFYEKMQSDKGSIPDRFSAQQFSDYHSELNMSSLELGDSALYFCASSLAVGRQYFGPGTRLTVT.

The chain links TRBV6-1 to TRBJ2-3, with 7 bases aligning to TRBD2. V lost 1 base and J lost 11; bases outside the gene matches: 3. This CDR3 is built from 12 residues. Germline CDR1 is MNHNS and CDR2 is SASEGT. The CDR3 DNA sequence: TGTGCCAGCAGTGAAGATGAGCGGGAGCAGTATTTT. It encodes CASSEDEREQYF.

The V and J genes are TRBV28 and TRBJ1-1; TRBD1 might be the D (5 bases). CDR1 is MDHEN and CDR2 is SYDVKM in the germline V gene. Trimming took 1 base from V and 8 from J, leaving 17 bases between them. This CDR3 spans 15 amino acids. The DNA of the CDR3 is TGTGCCAGCAGTTTATTTCGAATAAGGGGTACCGAAGCTTTCTTT. Translating it yields CASSLFRIRGTEAFF.

V is TRBV5-8 and J is TRBJ2-7, with D possibly TRBD1 on 5 matching bases. Germline CDR1 and CDR2: SGHTS and YDEGEE. This CDR3 is 14 amino acids long. Deletions cut 6 bases from V and 2 bases from J, with 15 bases between. CDR3 in DNA: TGTGCCAGCATCCCAAGGACACCTACCTACGAGCAGTACTTC. The encoded protein is CASIPRTPTYEQYF.